This T cell receptor beta chain was captured in a study of T cells in localized non-small cell lung cancer. Germline V gives CDR1 MNHNS, CDR2 SASEGT. V was pared by 2 bases and J by 5 bases, with 12 bases between. The CDR3 covers 15 residues. The repertoire was sequenced with immunoSEQ multiplex PCR; TCRdb's copy has only in-frame clones and lacks some. The table includes about 53,000 clones, over 80% detected once. The clonotype was recovered from a man aged 40-75 years with stage III lung adenocarcinoma. The V call is TRBV6-1, the J call TRBJ2-2; D is ambiguous. Sequencing was performed on peripheral blood mononuclear cells, taken before any cancer treatment. The CDR3 loop is CASSERSQVTGELFF. In DNA form, the CDR3 reads TGTGCCAGCAGTGAACGCTCTCAAGTGACCGGGGAGCTGTTTTTT.